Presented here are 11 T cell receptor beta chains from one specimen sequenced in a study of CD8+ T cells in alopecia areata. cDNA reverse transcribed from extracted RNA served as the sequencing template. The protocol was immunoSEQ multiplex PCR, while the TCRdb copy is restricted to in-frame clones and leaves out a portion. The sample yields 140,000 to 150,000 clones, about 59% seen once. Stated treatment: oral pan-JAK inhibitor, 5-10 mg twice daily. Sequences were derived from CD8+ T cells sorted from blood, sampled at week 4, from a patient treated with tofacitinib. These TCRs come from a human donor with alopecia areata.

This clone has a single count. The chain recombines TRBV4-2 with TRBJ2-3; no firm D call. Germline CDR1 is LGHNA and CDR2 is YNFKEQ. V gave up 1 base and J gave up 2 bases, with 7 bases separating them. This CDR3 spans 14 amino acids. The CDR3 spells CASSQGGNTDTQYF. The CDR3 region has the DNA TGTGCCAGCAGCCAAGGAGGTAACACAGATACGCAGTATTTT.

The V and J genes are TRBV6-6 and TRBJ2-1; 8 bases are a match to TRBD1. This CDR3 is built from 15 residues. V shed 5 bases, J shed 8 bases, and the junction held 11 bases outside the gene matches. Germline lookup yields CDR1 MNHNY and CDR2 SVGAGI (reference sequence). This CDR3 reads CASSRPRGQEDEQFF. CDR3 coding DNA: TGTGCCAGCAGTCGTCCCAGGGGGCAGGAGGATGAGCAGTTCTTC.

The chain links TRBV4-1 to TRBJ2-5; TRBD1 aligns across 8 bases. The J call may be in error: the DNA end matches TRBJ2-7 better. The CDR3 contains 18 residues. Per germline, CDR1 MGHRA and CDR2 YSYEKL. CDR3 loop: CASSQASQTGASSYEQYF. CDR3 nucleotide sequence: TGCGCCAGCAGCCAAGCCTCTCAGACAGGGGCCAGCTCCTACGAGCAGTACTTC.

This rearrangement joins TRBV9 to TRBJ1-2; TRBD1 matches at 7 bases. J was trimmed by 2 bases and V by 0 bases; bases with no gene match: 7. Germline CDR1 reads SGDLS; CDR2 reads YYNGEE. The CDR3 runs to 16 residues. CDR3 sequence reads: CASSVARTGRNYGYTF. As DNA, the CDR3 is TGTGCCAGCAGCGTAGCTAGGACAGGAAGGAACTATGGCTACACCTTC.

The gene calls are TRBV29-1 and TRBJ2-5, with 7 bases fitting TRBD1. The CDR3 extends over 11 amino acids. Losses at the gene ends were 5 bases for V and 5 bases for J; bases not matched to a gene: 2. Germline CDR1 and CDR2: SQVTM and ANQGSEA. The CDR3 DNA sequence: TGCAGCGTTTCCAGGGGGGAGACCCAGTACTTC. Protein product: CSVSRGETQYF.

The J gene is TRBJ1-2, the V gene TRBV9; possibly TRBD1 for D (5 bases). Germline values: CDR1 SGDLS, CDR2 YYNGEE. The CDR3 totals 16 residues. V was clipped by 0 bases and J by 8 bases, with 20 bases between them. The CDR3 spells CASSVEFRDDGEGYTF. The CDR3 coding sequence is TGTGCCAGCAGCGTAGAGTTTCGGGACGACGGCGAAGGCTACACCTTC. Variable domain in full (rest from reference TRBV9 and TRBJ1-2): DSGVTQTPKHLITATGQRVTLRCSPRSGDLSVYWYQQSLDQGLQFLIQYYNGEERAKGNILERFSAQQFPDLHSELNLSSLELGDSALYFCASSVEFRDDGEGYTFGSGTRLTVV.

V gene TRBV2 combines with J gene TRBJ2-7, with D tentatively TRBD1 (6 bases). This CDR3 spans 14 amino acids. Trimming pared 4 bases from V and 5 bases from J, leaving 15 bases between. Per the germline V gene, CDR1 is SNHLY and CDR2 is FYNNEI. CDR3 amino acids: CASSGRQELHEQYF. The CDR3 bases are TGTGCCAGCAGTGGAAGACAGGAATTACACGAGCAGTACTTC.

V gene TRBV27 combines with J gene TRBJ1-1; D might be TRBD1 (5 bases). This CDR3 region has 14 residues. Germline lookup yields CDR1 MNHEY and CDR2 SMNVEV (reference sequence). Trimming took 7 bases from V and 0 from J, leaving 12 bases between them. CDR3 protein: CASKEGHVNTEAFF. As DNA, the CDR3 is TGTGCCAGCAAGGAGGGGCATGTGAACACTGAAGCTTTCTTT.

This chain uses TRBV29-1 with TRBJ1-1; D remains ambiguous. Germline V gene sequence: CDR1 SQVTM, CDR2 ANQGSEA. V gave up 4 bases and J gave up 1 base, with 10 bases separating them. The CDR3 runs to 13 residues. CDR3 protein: CSVVGPPNTEAFF. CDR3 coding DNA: TGCAGCGTTGTCGGCCCGCCGAACACTGAAGCTTTCTTT.

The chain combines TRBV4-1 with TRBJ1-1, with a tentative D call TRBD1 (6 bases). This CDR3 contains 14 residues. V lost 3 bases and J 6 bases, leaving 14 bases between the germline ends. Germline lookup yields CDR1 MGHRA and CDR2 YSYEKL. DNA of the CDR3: TGCGCCAGCAGCCATGCCGGGGGGGGCTCTGAAGCTTTCTTT. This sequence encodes CASSHAGGGSEAFF.

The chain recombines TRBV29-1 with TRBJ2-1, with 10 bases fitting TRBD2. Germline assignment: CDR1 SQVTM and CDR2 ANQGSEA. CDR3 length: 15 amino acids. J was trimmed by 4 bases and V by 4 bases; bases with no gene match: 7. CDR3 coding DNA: TGCAGCGTTGTTGGCGAGCGGGGGGGATACAATGAGCAGTTCTTC. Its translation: CSVVGERGGYNEQFF.